The entry that follows covers one TCR beta chain sequence. This sample includes further DNA sequences coding for the same CDR3. These data originate in a study of blood T cell repertoires in COVID-19. Study overall: The United States, Italy and Spain supplied acute and convalescent COVID-19 samples. Sources were T cells, B-cell-depleted T cells, or PBMCs; the material itself was cDNA or gDNA.

Measured with immunoSEQ multiplex PCR; TCRdb has only the in-frame clones, and not every one. The sample shows roughly 290,000 clones, around 87% of them seen only once. Between the trimmed V and J ends, which lost 3 bases and 5 bases, there was a span of 8 bases. Germline V gene lookup returns CDR1 SGDLS and CDR2 YYNGEE. The CDR3 totals 12 residues. The source is a woman between 50 and 59 years old who had recovered from COVID-19. The chain carries TRBV9 and TRBJ2-5; D unresolved. The sample taken for sequencing was peripheral blood. The CDR3 DNA reads TGTGCCAGCAGCGCCCCCGGGGAGACCCAGTACTTC. It encodes CASSAPGETQYF.